This is a list of T cell receptor beta chains from one sample in a study of blood T cell repertoires in COVID-19. Sequenced by immunoSEQ multiplex PCR; TCRdb stores in-frame clones only, minus some. Here the sample spans about 220,000 clones, around 89% being singletons. Sequenced input: PBMCs or T cells enriched from blood (not recorded which). Source of these receptors: a young man who had been exposed to COVID-19. Each CDR3 is given with its conserved first and last residue. The order of the fields is V gene, J gene, D gene, CDR3 protein. A D gene is named only where the DNA matches it firmly.

>TRBV9|TRBJ2-2|TRBD2
CASSVDSGGANTGELFF
>TRBV19|TRBJ1-2|-
CASSIGEGYTF
>TRBV9|TRBJ1-6|-
CASSVEEGFGSPLHF
>TRBV5-4|TRBJ1-6|TRBD1
CASTAANRGRNNSPLHF
>TRBV5-1|TRBJ2-5|TRBD2
CATKALAGAQETQYF
>TRBV11-2|TRBJ2-3|-
CASSLPDGLPTDTQYF
>TRBV30|TRBJ1-2|TRBD1
CAWSVRQGGGYTF
>TRBV5-1|TRBJ2-1|-
CASSLALAGIYNEQFF
>TRBV24-1|TRBJ2-3|TRBD2
CATSAPGGGGIGTDTQYF
>TRBV5-6|TRBJ2-5|TRBD2
CASSLRLAGTETAQYF
>TRBV5-1|TRBJ1-2|TRBD1
CASSLVGRGRQDYGYTF
>TRBV7-3|TRBJ2-6|-
CASSPPGGFGANVLTF
>TRBV5-4|TRBJ2-7|-
CASSQLTKRPYEQYF
>TRBV19|TRBJ2-1|TRBD2
CASRGTSGGVSYNEQFF
>TRBV4-1|TRBJ2-4|TRBD2
CASGAYGAGQNIQYF
>TRBV5-1|TRBJ1-2|-
CASSFSPREGYTF
>TRBV6-5|TRBJ1-1|-
CASITRSGGTEAFF
>TRBV12-3/TRBV12-4|TRBJ1-5|TRBD1
CASRQGAGQPQHF
>TRBV5-6|TRBJ1-1|TRBD1
CASSLSRTGVLNTEAFF
>TRBV6-1|TRBJ1-2|TRBD1
CASSEAGQVLYGYTF
>TRBV6-5|TRBJ2-2|-
CASTAVWGDTGELFF
>TRBV7-3|TRBJ2-1|-
CASSPQPGLSLLSSYNEQFF
>TRBV5-1|TRBJ1-6|-
CASSLVSDNSPLHF
>TRBV5-1|TRBJ2-3|TRBD2
CASSLGVSGGASGTQYF
>TRBV5-5|TRBJ2-7|-
CASGAGPPYEQYF
>TRBV5-1|TRBJ2-2|-
CASSLGGANTGELFF
>TRBV6-5|TRBJ1-5|-
CASSYREDQPQHF
>TRBV15|TRBJ1-4|-
CATSRDIREKLFF
>TRBV4-3|TRBJ1-2|TRBD1
CASSRGTGSFDGYTF
>TRBV24-1|TRBJ2-1|TRBD2
CATSDAGTSGGAAYNEQFF